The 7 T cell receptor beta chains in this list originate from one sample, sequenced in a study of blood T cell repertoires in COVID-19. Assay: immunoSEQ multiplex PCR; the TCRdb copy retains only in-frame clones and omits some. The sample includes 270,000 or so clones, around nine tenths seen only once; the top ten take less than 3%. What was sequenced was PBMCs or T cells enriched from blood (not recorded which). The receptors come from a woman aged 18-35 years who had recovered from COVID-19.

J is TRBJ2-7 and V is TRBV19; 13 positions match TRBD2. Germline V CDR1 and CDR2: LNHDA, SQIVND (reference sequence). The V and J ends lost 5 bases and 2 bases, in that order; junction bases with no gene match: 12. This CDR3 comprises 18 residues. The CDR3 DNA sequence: TGTGCCAGTAGTGCCCAATGGGGGACTAGCGGGAAGCCCTACGAGCAGTACTTC. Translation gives CASSAQWGTSGKPYEQYF.

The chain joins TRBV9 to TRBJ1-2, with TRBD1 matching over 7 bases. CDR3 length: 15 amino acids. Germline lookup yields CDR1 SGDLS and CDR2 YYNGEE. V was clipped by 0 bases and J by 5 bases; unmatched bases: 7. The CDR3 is CASSVVAGQLYGYTF. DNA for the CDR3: TGTGCCAGCAGCGTAGTGGCGGGACAGCTTTATGGCTACACCTTC. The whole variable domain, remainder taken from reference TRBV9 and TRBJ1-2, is DSGVTQTPKHLITATGQRVTLRCSPRSGDLSVYWYQQSLDQGLQFLIQYYNGEERAKGNILERFSAQQFPDLHSELNLSSLELGDSALYFCASSVVAGQLYGYTFGSGTRLTVV.

The CDR3 loop is CASQDRGSYGYTF. The CDR3 nucleotides read TGTGCCAGCCAGGACAGGGGATCGTATGGCTACACCTTC. The chain carries TRBV9 and TRBJ1-2; 9 bases fit TRBD1. Germline CDR1 is SGDLS and CDR2 is YYNGEE. J was trimmed by 5 bases and V by 7 bases; bases with no gene match: 6. The CDR3 runs 13 residues.

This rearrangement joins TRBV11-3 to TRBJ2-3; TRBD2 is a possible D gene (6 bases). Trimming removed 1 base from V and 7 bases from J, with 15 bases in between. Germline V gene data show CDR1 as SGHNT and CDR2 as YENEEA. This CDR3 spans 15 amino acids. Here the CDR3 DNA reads TGTGCCAGCAGCTTAGCGGGACTTCACACGAATACGCAGTATTTT. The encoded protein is CASSLAGLHTNTQYF.

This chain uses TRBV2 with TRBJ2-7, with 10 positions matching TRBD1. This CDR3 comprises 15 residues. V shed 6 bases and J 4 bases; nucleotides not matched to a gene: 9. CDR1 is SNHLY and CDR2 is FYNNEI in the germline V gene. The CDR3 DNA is TGTGCCAGCAGCCGCGAGGGACAGGGGACTTACGAGCAGTACTTC. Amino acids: CASSREGQGTYEQYF.

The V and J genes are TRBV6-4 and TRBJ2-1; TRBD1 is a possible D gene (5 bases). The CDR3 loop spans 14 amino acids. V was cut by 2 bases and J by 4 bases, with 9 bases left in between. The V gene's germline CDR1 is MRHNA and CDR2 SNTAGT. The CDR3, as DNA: TGTGCCAGCAGTGACATCCCAGGGTACAATGAGCAGTTCTTC. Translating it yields CASSDIPGYNEQFF.

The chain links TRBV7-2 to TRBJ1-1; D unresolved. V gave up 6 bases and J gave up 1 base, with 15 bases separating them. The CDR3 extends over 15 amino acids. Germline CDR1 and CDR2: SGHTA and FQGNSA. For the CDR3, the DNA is TGTGCCAGCAGTCGAACCACGACTGCGAACACTGAAGCTTTCTTT. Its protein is CASSRTTTANTEAFF.